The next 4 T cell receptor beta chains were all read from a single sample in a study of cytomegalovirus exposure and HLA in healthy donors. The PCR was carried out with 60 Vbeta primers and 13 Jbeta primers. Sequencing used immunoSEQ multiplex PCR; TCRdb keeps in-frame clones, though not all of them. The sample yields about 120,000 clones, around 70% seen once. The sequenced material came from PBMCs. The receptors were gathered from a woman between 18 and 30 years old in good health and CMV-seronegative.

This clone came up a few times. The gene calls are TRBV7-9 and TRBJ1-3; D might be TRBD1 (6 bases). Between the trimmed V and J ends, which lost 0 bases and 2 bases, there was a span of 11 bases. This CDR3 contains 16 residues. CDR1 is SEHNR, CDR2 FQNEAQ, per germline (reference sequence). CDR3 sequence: CASSLALTGPGNTIYF. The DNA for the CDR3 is TGTGCCAGCAGCTTAGCGCTGACAGGTCCTGGAAACACCATATATTTT.

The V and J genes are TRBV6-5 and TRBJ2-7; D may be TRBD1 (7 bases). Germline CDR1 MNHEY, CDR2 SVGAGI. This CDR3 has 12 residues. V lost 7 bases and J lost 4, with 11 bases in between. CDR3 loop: CASTSGGYEQYF. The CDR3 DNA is TGTGCCAGCACCTCAGGGGGGTACGAGCAGTACTTC.

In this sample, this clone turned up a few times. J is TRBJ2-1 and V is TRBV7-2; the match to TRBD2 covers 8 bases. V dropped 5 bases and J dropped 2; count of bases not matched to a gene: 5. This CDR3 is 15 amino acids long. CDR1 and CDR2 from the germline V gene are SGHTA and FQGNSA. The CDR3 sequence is CASSPSRGAYNEQFF. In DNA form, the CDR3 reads TGTGCCAGCAGCCCGTCGCGGGGGGCCTACAATGAGCAGTTCTTC.

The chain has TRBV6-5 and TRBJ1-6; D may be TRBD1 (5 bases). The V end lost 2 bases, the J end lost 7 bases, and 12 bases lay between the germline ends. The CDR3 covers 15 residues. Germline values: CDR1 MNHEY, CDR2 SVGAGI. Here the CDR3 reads CASSYLGGLNSPLHF. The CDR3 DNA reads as TGTGCCAGCAGTTACCTCGGGGGGTTGAATTCACCCCTCCACTTT.